The 21 T cell receptor beta chains in this list originate from one sample, sequenced in a study of vaccination and CD4 T cells after COVID-19. Stated time point: late sampling 161 to 241 days after vaccination in three convalescent patients. The treatment is: roughly ten-day PBMC culture with coronavirus spike peptide pools or control peptides (ViraFEST assay). CD4+ T cells that had been cultured provided DNA sequenced with the Oncomine TCR Beta short-read assay. MiXCR was run by TCRdb on the PCR reads, yielding one entry per CDR3 protein. The profile covers fewer than 25,000 distinct CDR3 sequences, with approximately 38% appearing a single time and 9.9% taken by the ten largest. Their recognized antigens are unknown. The sequencing used CD4+ T cells from blood, cultured in vitro, collected about 7 months after SARS-CoV-2 vaccination. All receptors derive from a human donor who had recovered from COVID-19.

To note about this clonotype: Sequence at one end of the junction differs from germline and may be a read error. The rearrangement uses TRBV27 and TRBJ1-2; D gene unclear. This CDR3 contains 13 residues. From germline, CDR1 is MNHEY and CDR2 SMNVEV (reference sequence). DNA for the CDR3: TGTGCCAGCAGTCCCAGGCTTAGCTATGACTACACCTTC. Translation: CASSPRLSYDYTF.

This clonotype was seen a few times. The chain recombines TRBV21-1 with TRBJ2-7. TRBV21-1 is recorded as a pseudogene. The CDR3 consists of 15 residues. CDR3 sequence: CASSKGGPPAYEQYF. CDR3 in DNA: TGTGCCAGCAGCAAAGGCGGACCACCGGCCTACGAGCAGTACTTC.

This clonotype came up a few times. Here the CDR3 DNA reads TGTGCCAGCAGGGAGGCCGTAGTCACAGATACGCAGTATTTT. This encodes CASREAVVTDTQYF. The gene calls are TRBV7-2 and TRBJ2-3; D might be TRBD2 (5 bases). This CDR3 region has 14 residues. Germline CDR1 SGHTA, CDR2 FQGNSA. Trimming took 6 bases from V and 2 from J, leaving 12 bases between them.

This rearrangement joins TRBV5-1 to TRBJ2-7, with TRBD1 identical over 8 bases. This CDR3 contains 13 residues. CDR1 is SGHRS and CDR2 is YFSETQ in the germline V gene. The ends lost 0 bases at V and 4 bases at J; junction bases unmatched: 0. The CDR3 sequence: CASSLGTGYEQYF. The CDR3 bases are TGCGCCAGCAGCTTGGGGACAGGGTACGAGCAGTACTTC.

In this sample, this clonotype turned up a few times. J is TRBJ2-7 and V is TRBV4-1, with 8 bases that match TRBD1. The germline V gene has CDR1 MGHRA and CDR2 YSYEKL. The ends lost 1 base at V and 0 bases at J; junction bases unmatched: 5. The CDR3 has 16 residues. Here the CDR3 reads CASSQGWTGSSYEQYF. CDR3 bases: TGCGCCAGCAGCCAAGGCTGGACAGGGAGCTCCTACGAGCAGTACTTC.

The V call is TRBV7-6, the J call TRBJ2-5; 12 positions agree with TRBD2. This CDR3 is built from 16 residues. The germline CDR1 and CDR2 sequences are SGHVS and FNYEAQ. The trim removed 3 bases at V and 5 bases at J, leaving 7 bases unmatched. For the CDR3, the DNA is TGTGCCAGCAGCTTCAGACTAGCGGGAGCTCACGAGACCCAGTACTTC. It is translated as CASSFRLAGAHETQYF. The full variable domain, rest sourced from reference TRBV7-6 and TRBJ2-5, is GAGVSQSPRYKVTKRGQDVALRCDPISGHVSLYWYRQALGQGPEFLTYFNYEAQQDKSGLPNDRFSAERPEGSISTLTIQRTEQRDSAMYRCASSFRLAGAHETQYFGPGTRLLVL.

A few counts support this clonotype. V and J are TRBV15 and TRBJ2-7; 7 positions match TRBD1. Germline CDR1 is LNHNV and CDR2 is YYDKDF (reference sequence). The CDR3 sequence is 13 residues long. V was clipped by 9 bases and J by 7 bases; unmatched bases: 12. CDR3 sequence reads: CATRQGGLGEQYF. CDR3 coding DNA: TGTGCCACACGACAGGGCGGATTGGGGGAGCAGTACTTC.

The CDR3 spells CSAPGTSGMFSSYEQYF. In DNA, the CDR3 is TGCAGTGCTCCCGGGACTAGCGGGATGTTTTCATCCTACGAGCAGTACTTC. The rearrangement links TRBV20-1 to TRBJ2-7; 13 bases agree with TRBD2. CDR3 size: 17 residues. The V gene end was trimmed by 5 bases and the J gene end by 1 base; junction bases not matched to a gene: 11. Germline values: CDR1 DFQATT, CDR2 SNEGSKA (reference sequence).

The table lists this clonotype with a few counts. V gene TRBV20-1 combines with J gene TRBJ1-2; tentative D call: TRBD1 (5 bases). V shed 2 bases and J shed 11 bases, with 21 bases lying between them. Per the germline V gene, CDR1 is DFQATT and CDR2 is SNEGSKA (reference sequence). The length of the CDR3 is 14 residues. The DNA for the CDR3 is TGCAGTGCTAGATCAACACAGGAGATGAGGCTATACACCTTC. Amino acid sequence: CSARSTQEMRLYTF.

The genes are TRBV6-1 and TRBJ1-2; 7 bases map to TRBD1. V gave up 8 bases and J gave up 1 base; unmatched junction bases: 7. The CDR3 consists of 14 residues. Germline V CDR1 and CDR2: MNHNS, SASEGT. This chain's CDR3 is CASQRQGGNYGYTF. In nucleotides, the CDR3 is TGTGCCAGCCAGAGACAGGGAGGTAACTATGGCTACACCTTC.

This clonotype was counted only a few times. The chain is built from TRBV20-1 and TRBJ2-5; D remains unclear. Germline V CDR1 and CDR2: DFQATT, SNEGSKA (reference sequence). Trimming took 4 bases from V and 2 from J, leaving 11 bases between them. This CDR3 spans 13 amino acids. CDR3 in DNA: TGCAGTGCTAACGGGTGGATTCAAGAGACCCAGTACTTC. Protein: CSANGWIQETQYF.

This clonotype was observed a handful of times. This chain connects TRBV6-1 to TRBJ2-7, with TRBD1 matching 9 bases. J was trimmed by 7 bases and V by 4 bases; bases with no gene match: 5. CDR3 length: 13 amino acids. Germline V CDR1 and CDR2: MNHNS, SASEGT. CDR3 nucleotides: TGTGCCAGCAGTGGAGGACAGGGGTGGGAGCAGTACTTC. Its translation is CASSGGQGWEQYF.

The chain's CDR3 is CSASSGASSYEQYF. The CDR3 bases are TGCAGTGCTAGTAGCGGGGCCAGCTCCTACGAGCAGTACTTC. This chain links TRBV20-1 with TRBJ2-7; 8 bases fit TRBD2. Germline CDR1 is DFQATT and CDR2 is SNEGSKA (reference sequence). Losses at the gene ends were 3 bases for V and 0 bases for J; bases not matched to a gene: 4. The CDR3 totals 14 residues.

There are a few counts of this clonotype. V gene TRBV21-1 combines with J gene TRBJ2-5; the table's D call of TRBD1 was not tested on the DNA. TRBV21-1 represents a pseudogene. The CDR3 is made up of 16 amino acids. CDR3 nucleotides: TGTGCCAGCATCCACCCGGGCGGACGGTTGCAAGAGACCCAGTACTTC. Protein: CASIHPGGRLQETQYF.

The V call is TRBV20-1, the J call TRBJ1-2; D unclear. V was trimmed by 6 bases and J by 7 bases, leaving 18 bases between them. The germline V gene has CDR1 DFQATT and CDR2 SNEGSKA (reference sequence). The CDR3 sequence is 13 residues long. CDR3 sequence (DNA): TGCAGTGCGACTACGTGGGCAAAAGGTGGCTACACCTTC. Translated: CSATTWAKGGYTF.

V and J are TRBV7-6 and TRBJ2-2; 15 bases map to TRBD2. The germline V gene encodes CDR1 SGHVS and CDR2 FNYEAQ. Trimming at V came to 4 bases and at J to 6 bases, leaving 0 bases not matched to a gene. The CDR3 sequence is 15 residues long. The CDR3 spells CASSWTSGRAGELFF. In DNA, the CDR3 is TGTGCCAGCAGCTGGACTAGCGGGAGGGCCGGGGAGCTGTTTTTT. The whole variable domain, remainder taken from reference TRBV7-6 and TRBJ2-2, is GAGVSQSPRYKVTKRGQDVALRCDPISGHVSLYWYRQALGQGPEFLTYFNYEAQQDKSGLPNDRFSAERPEGSISTLTIQRTEQRDSAMYRCASSWTSGRAGELFFGEGSRLTVL.

This chain uses TRBV7-6 with TRBJ1-1; D possibly corresponds to TRBD1 (5 bases). V was cut by 2 bases and J by 1 base, with 14 bases left in between. The CDR3 covers 16 residues. From germline, CDR1 is SGHVS and CDR2 FNYEAQ. The CDR3 sequence is CASSLQGPLGNTEAFF. In nucleotides, the CDR3 is TGTGCCAGCAGCTTACAGGGACCTCTAGGGAACACTGAAGCTTTCTTT.

This chain joins TRBV7-3 and TRBJ2-1, with 11 bases fitting TRBD2. J lost 8 bases, V lost 2 bases, and 5 bases had no gene match. This CDR3 contains 15 residues. The V gene's germline CDR1 is SGHTA and CDR2 FQGTGA. CDR3 sequence reads: CASSLGLAGSDEQFF. In nucleotides, the CDR3 is TGTGCCAGCAGCTTAGGACTAGCGGGTAGTGATGAGCAGTTCTTC.

The rearrangement uses TRBV6-6 and TRBJ1-5; D is unclear. The CDR3 sequence is 13 residues long. The ends were cut back, 5 bases at V and 4 bases at J, with 9 bases in the middle. The germline CDR1 and CDR2 sequences are MNHNY and SVGAGI (reference sequence). The CDR3 region is CASSQKSNQPQHF. DNA for the CDR3: TGTGCCAGCAGTCAGAAATCAAATCAGCCCCAGCATTTT.

The chain has TRBV20-1 and TRBJ2-3; TRBD2 matches 7 bases. This CDR3 is built from 14 residues. V shed 6 bases, J shed 0 bases, and the junction held 6 bases outside the gene matches. Germline CDR1 and CDR2: DFQATT and SNEGSKA (reference sequence). For the CDR3, the DNA is TGCAGTGCAAGACTAGCAGCTAGCACAGATACGCAGTATTTT. Amino acid sequence: CSARLAASTDTQYF.

The gene calls are TRBV24-1 and TRBJ2-3; TRBD2 aligns across 7 bases. Germline V gene data show CDR1 as KGHDR and CDR2 as SFDVKD. V trimming: 1 base; J trimming: 4 bases; junction bases outside the gene matches: 10. The CDR3 has 17 amino acids. The chain's CDR3 is CATSDLSGVGAADTQYF. CDR3 coding DNA: TGTGCCACCAGTGATTTAAGCGGGGTAGGAGCGGCAGATACGCAGTATTTT.